Below, 18 T cell receptor beta chains from the same sample are listed, as sequenced in a study of tissue T cells after allogeneic stem cell transplantation. The table came from immunoSEQ multiplex PCR; TCRdb's copy has only in-frame clones and leaves some out. The sample has 550 to 800 clones, about 80% seen once. This specimen was mid-colon tissue, taken at autopsy. The receptors were gathered from a female patient aged 18 to 49 with steroid-refractory graft-versus-host disease after an allogeneic stem cell transplant. Some T cells may trace back to the graft donor.

This clone was seen a single time. This sequence joins TRBV10-2 and TRBJ2-1; no firm D call. The germline V and J ends were trimmed by 7 bases and 7 bases, with 11 bases remaining between them. CDR3 length: 12 amino acids. Per the germline V gene, CDR1 is WSHSY and CDR2 is SAAADI. CDR3 sequence: CASKERTNEQFF. The CDR3 bases are TGCGCCAGCAAAGAGCGCACAAATGAGCAGTTCTTC.

The chain employs TRBV7-3 and TRBJ1-6; D is unresolved. V was pared by 2 bases and J by 7 bases, with 12 bases between. Germline V gene data show CDR1 as SGHTA and CDR2 as FQGTGA. This CDR3 has 15 residues. CDR3 amino acids: CASSLYLGRNSPLHF. Written as DNA, the CDR3 is TGTGCCAGCAGCTTATATCTGGGAAGAAATTCACCCCTCCACTTT.

This chain uses TRBV6-2 or TRBV6-3 with TRBJ1-5; 9 nucleotides line up with TRBD1. V was pared by 2 bases and J by 5 bases, with 4 bases of the junction left unmatched. Germline CDR1 and CDR2: MNHEY and SVGEGT. The CDR3 extends over 15 amino acids. The CDR3 is CASSYGTGIYQPQHF. The CDR3 region has the DNA TGTGCCAGCAGTTACGGGACAGGGATTTATCAGCCCCAGCATTTT.

The J gene is TRBJ2-7, the V gene TRBV7-8; D gene unclear. The CDR3 covers 15 residues. Germline-derived CDR1 and CDR2 are SGHVS and FQNEAQ. V lost 3 bases and J lost 3, with 15 bases in between. For the CDR3, the DNA is TGTGCCAGCAGCTTCAAGAGGACCGCATTCTACGAGCAGTACTTC. This codes for CASSFKRTAFYEQYF.

The rearrangement joins TRBV7-2 to TRBJ2-5; D is undetermined. Germline V gives CDR1 SGHTA, CDR2 FQGNSA. The CDR3 contains 16 residues. Trimming removed 5 bases from V and 7 bases from J, with 23 bases in between. The CDR3 DNA is TGTGCCAGCAGCGACCCGGGCCGGTCTCAATTAGGGACCCAGTACTTC. Its translation: CASSDPGRSQLGTQYF.

This clone was picked up a small number of times. In DNA form, the CDR3 reads TGTGCCAGCAGCCAAGATTGGCTGGGCCTAGCGGGAGAGGAAACAGATACGCAGTATTTT. Amino acid sequence: CASSQDWLGLAGEETDTQYF. The chain is built from TRBV14 and TRBJ2-3; 10 bases are a match to TRBD2. This CDR3 spans 20 amino acids. Germline trimming cut 0 bases from V and 3 bases from J; bases unmatched to any gene: 15. Germline V gene sequence: CDR1 SGHDN, CDR2 FVKESK.

The chain has TRBV9 and TRBJ2-1; D ambiguous. Germline loops: CDR1 SGDLS, CDR2 YYNGEE. Trimming left V 3 bases short and J 2 bases short, with 3 bases between. CDR3 length: 12 residues. The DNA for the CDR3 is TGTGCCAGCAGCGGGGCCTACAATGAGCAGTTCTTC. Translated, it gives CASSGAYNEQFF.

J is TRBJ2-1 and V is TRBV9, with 8 bases fitting TRBD2. The CDR3 totals 14 residues. Unmatched junction bases numbered 5, after V lost 6 bases and J lost 3 bases. Germline CDR1 SGDLS, CDR2 YYNGEE. CDR3 bases: TGTGCCAGCAACGGGGGGGTCGACTACAATGAGCAGTTCTTC. Amino acids: CASNGGVDYNEQFF.

J is TRBJ2-1 and V is TRBV15, with a tentative D call TRBD1 (7 bases). This CDR3 region has 15 residues. Trimming removed 7 bases from V and 3 bases from J, with 16 bases in between. Germline V lookup: CDR1 LNHNV, CDR2 YYDKDF (reference sequence). The CDR3 protein is CATIPQGRNYNEQFF. The CDR3 nucleotides read TGTGCCACCATTCCACAGGGGAGGAACTACAATGAGCAGTTCTTC.

The gene calls are TRBV13 and TRBJ2-1; the match to TRBD2 covers 10 bases. The junction had 8 bases not matched to a gene; V was cut back by 5 bases and J by 10 bases. This CDR3 comprises 14 residues. Germline V gives CDR1 PRHDT, CDR2 FYEKMQ (reference sequence). This CDR3 is CASSPRTSGEEQFF. The DNA for the CDR3 is TGTGCCAGCAGCCCCCGGACTAGCGGTGAGGAGCAGTTCTTC.

This clone was seen more than once but under ten times. The V and J genes are TRBV4-1 and TRBJ2-7; 8 bases map to TRBD1. The CDR3 is 11 residues long. The germline gives CDR1 MGHRA, CDR2 YSYEKL. J was trimmed by 12 bases and V by 3 bases; bases with no gene match: 4. CDR3 residues: CASSQTDRVYF. CDR3 nucleotide sequence: TGCGCCAGCAGCCAGACGGACAGGGTGTACTTC.

This clone is a singleton in its sample. The chain is built from TRBV28 and TRBJ2-2; the D gene is possibly TRBD1 (5 bases). The CDR3 runs 13 residues. V dropped 6 bases and J dropped 6 bases, with 11 bases sitting between them. The V gene's germline CDR1 is MDHEN and CDR2 SYDVKM. Here the CDR3 reads CASRPRVPGELFF. The DNA for the CDR3 is TGTGCCAGCAGGCCCAGGGTACCCGGGGAGCTGTTTTTT.

This sequence joins TRBV2 and TRBJ2-3, with 12 bases matching TRBD2. V gave up 5 bases and J gave up 6 bases; unmatched junction bases: 6. CDR3 length: 15 amino acids. Germline V lookup: CDR1 SNHLY, CDR2 FYNNEI. The CDR3 DNA reads as TGTGCCAGCAGTTCGACTAGCGGGAGTCCTGATACGCAGTATTTT. It is translated as CASSSTSGSPDTQYF.

The CDR3, as DNA: TGTGCCTGGAGTCGAGGTGCGGGACAGGGATATCAGCCCCAGCATTTT. Translation: CAWSRGAGQGYQPQHF. The J gene is TRBJ1-5, the V gene TRBV30; 9 nucleotides align to TRBD1. This CDR3 is 16 amino acids long. V was pared by 2 bases and J by 5 bases, with 10 bases of the junction left unmatched. Germline CDR1 GTSNPN, CDR2 SVGIG (reference sequence).

The chain recombines TRBV10-1 with TRBJ2-5; no clear D gene. Deletions cut 5 bases from V and 4 bases from J, with 11 bases between. The CDR3 sequence is 13 residues long. The germline V gene has CDR1 WNHNN and CDR2 SYGVQD (reference sequence). The CDR3, as DNA: TGCGCCAGCAGTCGACACCTAGGAGAGACCCAGTACTTC. Translating it yields CASSRHLGETQYF.

The chain employs TRBV23-1 and TRBJ1-3, with D unclear. TRBV23-1 is labeled an ORF, and its function is uncertain. This CDR3 is 16 amino acids long. V lost 3 bases, J lost 0 bases, and 12 bases lay in between. CDR3 DNA: TGCGCCAGCAGTCAGCCCGGGCCCAACTCTGGAAACACCATATATTTT. Its protein is CASSQPGPNSGNTIYF.

The chain links TRBV19 to TRBJ2-1, with 14 positions matching TRBD2. Germline V CDR1 and CDR2: LNHDA, SQIVND (reference sequence). The CDR3 extends over 16 amino acids. Trimming cost V 8 bases and J 8 bases; bases outside gene matches: 11. CDR3 loop: CASGWPGLAGVYEQFF. The CDR3 region has the DNA TGTGCCAGTGGCTGGCCGGGACTAGCGGGAGTCTATGAGCAGTTCTTC.

This clone was seen only a few times. The chain joins TRBV7-2 to TRBJ1-1; D may be TRBD1 (5 bases). Germline CDR1 and CDR2: SGHTA and FQGNSA. Trimming left V 4 bases short and J 7 bases short, with 13 bases between. CDR3 length: 13 residues. The CDR3 loop reads CASSSWRQIEAFF. CDR3 bases: TGTGCCAGCAGCTCCTGGAGACAGATTGAAGCTTTCTTT.